Each of the 6 T cell receptor beta chains below was sequenced from the same sample in a study of a mutant IDH1 vaccine in newly diagnosed glioma. Time point specified: week 5, during vaccination. Doses consisted of 300 ug of mutant IDH1 20-mer peptide each, paired with topical imiquimod. The protocol was immunoSEQ multiplex PCR, while the TCRdb copy is restricted to in-frame clones and leaves out a portion. Of about 58,000 clones listed, around 84% are singletons. For these receptors, no antigen is known. The input for sequencing was PBMCs, taken from a glioma patient whose treatment included an IDH1 peptide vaccine. The receptors stem from a woman in her 50s with glioma.

The chain uses TRBV19 and TRBJ1-5; D ambiguous. Germline CDR1 and CDR2: LNHDA and SQIVND (reference sequence). V dropped 6 bases and J dropped 5 bases, with 11 bases sitting between them. The CDR3 is made up of 13 amino acids. CDR3 nucleotides: TGTGCCAGTAGCCGAGATCGGGATCAGCCCCAGCATTTT. Protein product: CASSRDRDQPQHF.

This chain connects TRBV15 to TRBJ2-2; TRBD2 is a possible D gene (7 bases). Per germline, CDR1 LNHNV and CDR2 YYDKDF (reference sequence). The ends were cut back, 0 bases at V and 2 bases at J, with 10 bases in the middle. This CDR3 region has 16 residues. The CDR3 DNA is TGTGCCACCAGCAGAGAGGGGGGGGCCAACACCGGGGAGCTGTTTTTT. This encodes CATSREGGANTGELFF.

The chain employs TRBV19 and TRBJ2-3, with D perhaps matching TRBD1 or TRBD2 (5 bases each). Trimming took 5 bases from V and 4 from J, leaving 13 bases between them. The CDR3 is made up of 14 amino acids. Germline values: CDR1 LNHDA, CDR2 SQIVND (reference sequence). Here the CDR3 reads CASSEGWASDTQYF. The CDR3 nucleotides read TGTGCCAGTAGTGAGGGGTGGGCCTCAGATACGCAGTATTTT.

V usage is TRBV5-8 and J usage is TRBJ1-1; a weak D match, TRBD1 (6 bases). From germline, CDR1 is SGHTS and CDR2 YDEGEE. V lost 4 bases, J lost 4 bases, and 20 bases lay in between. CDR3 length: 16 residues. The CDR3 reads CASSRVLGQGRTEAFF. CDR3 coding DNA: TGTGCCAGCAGCCGGGTATTGGGGCAGGGGCGCACTGAAGCTTTCTTT.

This clone was seen a handful of times. J is TRBJ1-2 and V is TRBV6-5, with a possible D match to TRBD1 (6 bases). V was pared by 5 bases and J by 4 bases, with 11 bases between. The germline gives CDR1 MNHEY, CDR2 SVGAGI. The CDR3 covers 13 residues. The CDR3 DNA reads as TGTGCCAGCAGTAAGGGACATCCCTATGGCTACACCTTC. This encodes CASSKGHPYGYTF.

The chain has TRBV18 and TRBJ2-2; D not resolved. The CDR3 is 15 residues long. The germline V gene encodes CDR1 KGHSH and CDR2 LQKENI. Trimming removed 1 base at V and 2 bases at J, with 8 bases between. The CDR3 reads CASSPRQLNTGELFF. For the CDR3, the DNA is TGTGCCAGCTCACCACGGCAACTAAACACCGGGGAGCTGTTTTTT.